This TCR beta chain emerged from a study of T cells in Graves' hyperthyroidism and ophthalmopathy. Study-level background: Pretreatment peripheral blood was obtained at initial diagnosis. General study points: Most thyroid-expanded clonotypes above 0.001 were also found in blood.

Amplified TCR beta CDR3 regions came from RNA transcripts. The HTBI primer set was used in a first-round RT-PCR of the TCR CDR3. TCRdb itself ran the multiplex PCR reads through MiXCR, one entry per CDR3 protein. Found here are 95,000 to 100,000 distinct CDR3 sequences, 51% of them singletons; the top ten hold around 30%. The CDR3 is 17 residues long. Unmatched junction bases numbered 10, after V lost 4 bases and J lost 5 bases. CDR1 is SGHTA, CDR2 FQGNSA, per germline. A word on this clonotype: Its cognate antigen is unknown.

No progression to ophthalmopathy during 18 months of follow-up defined stable disease. Fresh peripheral blood, approximately 10 ml, was the source of the PBMCs. This receptor was obtained from a woman aged 40 to 49 with Graves' hyperthyroidism. The chain carries TRBV7-2 and TRBJ2-3, with 12 bases that match TRBD2. Sequences were obtained from blood. The CDR3 DNA is TGTGCCAGCAGCTCCGCCGGACTAGCGGGATCAGGAGATACGCAGTATTTT. Protein: CASSSAGLAGSGDTQYF.